A single sample gave rise to the 21 T cell receptor beta chains below, sequenced in a study of OX40 agonist ivuxolimab in advanced cancers. Libraries were built with the immunoSEQ multiplex PCR assay. TCRdb carries this immuneACCESS record with in-frame sequences only. Its versions omit some clonotypes, under half of them owing to an unresolved V gene in the studies checked, with the rest unexplained. Counted in this sample were approximately 94,000 clones; around nine tenths of them appeared once. Approximately 0.16% of the sample is held by the ten biggest clonotypes. The starting material was CD4+ or CD8+ T cells sorted from blood, obtained in a trial of the OX40 agonist ivuxolimab. The receptor source for this set is an adult with an advanced solid tumor such as melanoma, head and neck, liver or kidney cancer.

The chain recombines TRBV6-1 with TRBJ2-1; D is ambiguous. Between the trimmed V and J ends, which lost 2 bases and 7 bases, there was a span of 15 bases. Germline V gene sequence: CDR1 MNHNS, CDR2 SASEGT. The CDR3 is 15 residues long. The CDR3 coding sequence is TGTGCCAGCAGTGAAAGGTTGGTGGGGTTGAATGAGCAGTTCTTC. This gives the protein CASSERLVGLNEQFF.

The V and J genes are TRBV27 and TRBJ2-7; D ambiguous. V gave up 8 bases and J gave up 3 bases, with 14 bases separating them. The germline gives CDR1 MNHEY, CDR2 SMNVEV (reference sequence). The CDR3 covers 13 residues. The CDR3 loop is CASRSHGYYEQYF. Written as DNA, the CDR3 is TGTGCCAGCCGATCTCACGGATACTACGAGCAGTACTTC.

The rearrangement joins TRBV6-1 to TRBJ2-3; D is undetermined. The V gene lost 2 bases and the J gene lost 0 bases, with 9 bases spanning the gap. The germline V gene encodes CDR1 MNHNS and CDR2 SASEGT. The CDR3 consists of 15 residues. The CDR3 nucleotides read TGTGCCAGCAGTGAACGCTTAGACAGCACAGATACGCAGTATTTT. Translating it yields CASSERLDSTDTQYF.

The chain joins TRBV28 to TRBJ2-4; TRBD2 is a possible D gene (5 bases). The germline V gene encodes CDR1 MDHEN and CDR2 SYDVKM. Trimming shortened V by 3 bases and J by 0 bases, and 12 bases separated the two germline ends. This CDR3 contains 16 residues. The CDR3 coding sequence is TGTGCCAGCAGTTTCAGAGGGCCTCTAGCCAAAAACATTCAGTACTTC. It yields the protein CASSFRGPLAKNIQYF.

The V call is TRBV30, the J call TRBJ1-4; TRBD1 is a possible D gene (5 bases). Deletions cut 4 bases from V and 10 bases from J, with 16 bases between. The length of the CDR3 is 13 residues. Germline V CDR1 and CDR2: GTSNPN, SVGIG (reference sequence). Here the CDR3 reads CAWKTDGEGKLFF. DNA for the CDR3: TGTGCCTGGAAGACAGATGGAGAAGGAAAACTGTTTTTT.

This chain uses TRBV28 with TRBJ2-7; weak D call: TRBD2 (6 bases). V dropped 5 bases and J dropped 6 bases, with 26 bases sitting between them. Germline loops: CDR1 MDHEN, CDR2 SYDVKM. The CDR3 is 17 amino acids. CDR3 sequence: CASSPLSGTPVSVEQYF. The CDR3 DNA follows: TGTGCCAGCAGTCCTTTATCCGGGACTCCCGTCAGTGTCGAGCAGTACTTC.

The chain uses TRBV2 and TRBJ2-2, with 15 bases lining up with TRBD2. Trimming took 7 bases from V and 5 from J; bases not matched to a gene: 11. The germline gives CDR1 SNHLY, CDR2 FYNNEI. The CDR3 runs 18 residues. DNA for the CDR3: TGTGCCAGCAAGCCGGGACTAGCGGGGGGTCTTCATACCGGGGAGCTGTTTTTT. Translated, it gives CASKPGLAGGLHTGELFF.

The genes are TRBV11-2 and TRBJ2-1; no reliable D call. The CDR3 length is 10 residues. Trimming removed 2 bases from V and 9 bases from J, with 2 bases in between. Germline V lookup: CDR1 SGHAT, CDR2 FQNNGV. CDR3 coding DNA: TGTGCCAGCAGCTTACGTGAGCAGTTCTTC. Its translation is CASSLREQFF.

V and J are TRBV10-1 and TRBJ2-7, with 7 positions matching TRBD1. The trim removed 6 bases at V and 1 base at J, leaving 6 bases unmatched. The CDR3 is 14 residues long. Looked up from germline, CDR1 is WNHNN and CDR2 is SYGVQD (reference sequence). The DNA of the CDR3 is TGCGCCAGCAGCGGGACAGACCGATCCTACGAGCAGTACTTC. It codes for CASSGTDRSYEQYF.

This clone was seen more than once but under ten times. The chain couples TRBV19 to TRBJ1-1; D gene unclear. Germline assignment: CDR1 LNHDA and CDR2 SQIVND (reference sequence). Trimming took off 2 bases at V and 4 bases at J, with 11 bases between the two ends. The CDR3 contains 14 residues. The CDR3 here is CASSIRPATTEAFF. The DNA for the CDR3 is TGTGCCAGTAGTATACGCCCCGCGACCACTGAAGCTTTCTTT.

V is TRBV5-1 and J is TRBJ2-5; TRBD2 might be the D (6 bases). The CDR3 is made up of 16 amino acids. Trimming left V 4 bases short and J 2 bases short, with 18 bases between. Germline V gene sequence: CDR1 SGHRS, CDR2 YFSETQ. The CDR3 nucleotides are TGCGCCAGCAGCATAGCTGGCGGGATACCACAAGAGACCCAGTACTTC. This translates into CASSIAGGIPQETQYF.

The chain carries TRBV6-1 and TRBJ2-1, with a possible D match to TRBD1 (5 bases). The CDR3 sequence is 14 residues long. CDR1 is MNHNS and CDR2 is SASEGT in the germline V gene. Trimming took off 6 bases at V and 2 bases at J, with 11 bases between the two ends. The CDR3 here is CASSPGPTYNEQFF. The DNA for the CDR3 is TGTGCCAGCAGCCCAGGGCCGACCTACAATGAGCAGTTCTTC.

The chain carries TRBV5-1 and TRBJ2-7; D is perhaps TRBD1 or TRBD2 (5 bases each). The CDR3 has 14 residues. Trimming removed 4 bases at V and 0 bases at J, with 11 bases between. Germline V gene lookup returns CDR1 SGHRS and CDR2 YFSETQ. CDR3 DNA sequence: TGCGCCAGCAGCCGGGACGTTGGCTCCTACGAGCAGTACTTC. It yields the protein CASSRDVGSYEQYF.

This chain connects TRBV5-1 to TRBJ1-4, with D possibly matching TRBD1 (5 bases). The germline V gene encodes CDR1 SGHRS and CDR2 YFSETQ. The CDR3 totals 15 residues. V was pared by 0 bases and J by 2 bases, with 8 bases between. CDR3 nucleotides: TGCGCCAGCAGCTTGGGACGGGGCACTAATGAAAAACTGTTTTTT. This translates into CASSLGRGTNEKLFF.

V and J are TRBV20-1 and TRBJ2-1, with D possibly matching TRBD1 (5 bases). V lost 4 bases, J lost 9 bases, and 10 bases lay in between. The CDR3 totals 11 residues. Germline CDR1 is DFQATT and CDR2 is SNEGSKA (reference sequence). CDR3 sequence: CSAKGSAEQFF. CDR3 in DNA: TGCAGTGCTAAGGGGTCCGCTGAGCAGTTCTTC.

The chain is built from TRBV19 and TRBJ1-1; TRBD1 matches at 8 bases. The CDR3 sequence is 18 residues long. With 2 bases clipped from V and 6 bases from J, the junction kept 17 bases outside the gene matches. The germline gives CDR1 LNHDA, CDR2 SQIVND (reference sequence). CDR3 amino acids: CASSIWSGRGPIKAEAFF. The CDR3 nucleotides read TGTGCCAGTAGTATATGGTCGGGCAGGGGGCCTATAAAGGCTGAAGCTTTCTTT.

V usage is TRBV6-6 and J usage is TRBJ2-7; D may be TRBD1 or TRBD2 (5 bases each). Germline-derived CDR1 and CDR2 are MNHNY and SVGAGI (reference sequence). The CDR3 sequence is 13 residues long. The germline V and J ends were trimmed by 6 bases and 5 bases, with 14 bases remaining between them. CDR3 amino acids: CASSAIRGDEQYF. DNA for the CDR3: TGTGCCAGCAGCGCGATAAGAGGGGACGAGCAGTACTTC.

The chain has TRBV27 and TRBJ2-7; 7 bases line up with TRBD2. Trimming at V came to 5 bases and at J to 3 bases, leaving 13 bases not matched to a gene. CDR1 MNHEY and CDR2 SMNVEV come from the germline V gene (reference sequence). CDR3 length: 16 residues. In nucleotides, the CDR3 is TGTGCCAGCAGTCCCGGGCGGGGGAGAAGTCTCTACGAGCAGTACTTC. This gives the protein CASSPGRGRSLYEQYF.

V and J are TRBV10-3 and TRBJ1-3; a weak D match, TRBD1 (6 bases). The CDR3 is 14 amino acids. Deletions cut 7 bases from V and 4 bases from J, with 14 bases between. Germline assignment: CDR1 ENHRY and CDR2 SYGVKD. The CDR3 spells CAITSGQQGNTIYF. In DNA, the CDR3 is TGTGCCATCACCTCAGGACAGCAAGGAAACACCATATATTTT.

The rearrangement uses TRBV7-9 and TRBJ1-1; D is undetermined. CDR1 SEHNR and CDR2 FQNEAQ come from the germline V gene (reference sequence). Trimming cost V 5 bases and J 1 base, with 8 bases left between them. CDR3 length: 13 residues. The CDR3: CASSPSTNTEAFF. CDR3 nucleotides: TGTGCCAGCAGCCCCAGCACGAACACTGAAGCTTTCTTT.

The V call is TRBV9, the J call TRBJ2-2, with D unclear. CDR1 is SGDLS, CDR2 YYNGEE, per germline. The V end was cut by 4 bases, the J end by 2 bases, with 15 bases between. CDR3 size: 16 residues. The CDR3 DNA sequence: TGTGCCAGCAGCCCCTGGACCGGATTTAACACCGGGGAGCTGTTTTTT. Its translation is CASSPWTGFNTGELFF.